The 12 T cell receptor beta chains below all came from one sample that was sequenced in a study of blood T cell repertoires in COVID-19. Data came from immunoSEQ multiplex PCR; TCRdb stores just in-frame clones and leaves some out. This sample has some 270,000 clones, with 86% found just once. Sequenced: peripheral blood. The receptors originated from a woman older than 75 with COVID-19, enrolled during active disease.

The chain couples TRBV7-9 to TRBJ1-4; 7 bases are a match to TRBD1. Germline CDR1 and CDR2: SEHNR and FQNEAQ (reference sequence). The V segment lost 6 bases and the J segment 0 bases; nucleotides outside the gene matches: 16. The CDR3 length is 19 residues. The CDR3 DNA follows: TGTGCCAGCAGACCCGGGACAGCAGTCGAAATAGCAACTAATGAAAAACTGTTTTTT. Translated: CASRPGTAVEIATNEKLFF.

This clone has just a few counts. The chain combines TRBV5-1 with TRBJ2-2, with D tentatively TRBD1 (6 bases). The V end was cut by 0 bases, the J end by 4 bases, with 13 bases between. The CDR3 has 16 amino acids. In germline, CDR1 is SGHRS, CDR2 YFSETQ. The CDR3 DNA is TGCGCCAGCAGCTTGGCCCTTCTAGGGGGCACCGGGGAGCTGTTTTTT. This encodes CASSLALLGGTGELFF.

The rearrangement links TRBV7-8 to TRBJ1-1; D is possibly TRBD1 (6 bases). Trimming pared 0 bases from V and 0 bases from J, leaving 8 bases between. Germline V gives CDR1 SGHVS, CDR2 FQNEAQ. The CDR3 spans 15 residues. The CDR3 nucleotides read TGTGCCAGCAGCTTAGCAGGACAGATGAACACTGAAGCTTTCTTT. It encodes CASSLAGQMNTEAFF.

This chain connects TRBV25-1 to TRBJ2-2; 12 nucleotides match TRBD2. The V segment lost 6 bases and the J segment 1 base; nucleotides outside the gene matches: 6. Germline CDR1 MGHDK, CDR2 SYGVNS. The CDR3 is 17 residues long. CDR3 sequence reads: CASRTSGGSRNTGELFF. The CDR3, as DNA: TGTGCCAGCAGGACTAGCGGGGGCTCAAGGAACACCGGGGAGCTGTTTTTT.

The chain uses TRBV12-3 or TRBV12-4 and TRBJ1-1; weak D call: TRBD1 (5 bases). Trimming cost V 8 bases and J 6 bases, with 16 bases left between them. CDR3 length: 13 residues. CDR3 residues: CASPAGGEAEAFF. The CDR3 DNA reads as TGTGCCAGCCCCGCCGGGGGGGAGGCTGAAGCTTTCTTT.

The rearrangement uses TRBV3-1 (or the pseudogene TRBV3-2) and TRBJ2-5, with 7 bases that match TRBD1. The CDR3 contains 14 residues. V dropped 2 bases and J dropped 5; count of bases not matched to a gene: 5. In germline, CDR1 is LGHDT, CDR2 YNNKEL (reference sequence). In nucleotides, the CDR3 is TGTGCCAGCAGCCAACCCACAGGGGTGGAGACCCAGTACTTC. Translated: CASSQPTGVETQYF.

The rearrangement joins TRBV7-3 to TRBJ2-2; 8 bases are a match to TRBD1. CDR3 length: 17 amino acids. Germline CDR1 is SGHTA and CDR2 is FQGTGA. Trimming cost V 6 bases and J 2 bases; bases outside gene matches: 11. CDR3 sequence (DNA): TGTGCCAGCAGTCCCCCGACAGGGGCAAGAAACACCGGGGAGCTGTTTTTT. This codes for CASSPPTGARNTGELFF.

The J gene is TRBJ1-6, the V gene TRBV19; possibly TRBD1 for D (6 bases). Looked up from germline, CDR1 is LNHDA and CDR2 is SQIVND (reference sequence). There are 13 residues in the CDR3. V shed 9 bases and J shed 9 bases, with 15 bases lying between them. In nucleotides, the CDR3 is TGTGCCAGCGCCGGGCAGGGGATTTCACCCCTCCACTTT. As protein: CASAGQGISPLHF.

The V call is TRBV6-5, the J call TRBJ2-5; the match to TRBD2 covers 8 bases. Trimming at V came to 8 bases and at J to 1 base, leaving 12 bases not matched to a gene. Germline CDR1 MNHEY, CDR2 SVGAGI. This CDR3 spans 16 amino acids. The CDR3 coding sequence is TGTGCCAGCTGTTGGGGGGACGGGGGGGGCCAAGAGACCCAGTACTTC. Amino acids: CASCWGDGGGQETQYF.

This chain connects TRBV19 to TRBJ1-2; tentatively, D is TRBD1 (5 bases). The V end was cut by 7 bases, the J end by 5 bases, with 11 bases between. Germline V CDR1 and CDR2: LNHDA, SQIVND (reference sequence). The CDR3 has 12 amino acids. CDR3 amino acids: CASTPGGYGYTF. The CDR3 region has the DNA TGTGCCAGTACGCCCGGGGGATATGGCTACACCTTC.

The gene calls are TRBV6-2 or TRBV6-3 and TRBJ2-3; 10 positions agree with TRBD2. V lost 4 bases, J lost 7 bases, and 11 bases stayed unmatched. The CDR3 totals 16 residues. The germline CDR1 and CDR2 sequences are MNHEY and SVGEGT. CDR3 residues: CASSLDQRGGLNTQYF. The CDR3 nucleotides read TGTGCCAGCAGTTTGGATCAGCGGGGGGGCCTGAATACGCAGTATTTT.

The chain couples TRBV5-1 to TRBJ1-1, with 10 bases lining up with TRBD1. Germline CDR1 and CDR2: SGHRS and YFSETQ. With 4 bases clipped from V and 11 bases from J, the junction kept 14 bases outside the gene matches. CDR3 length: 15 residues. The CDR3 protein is CASSSITDRGTWAFF. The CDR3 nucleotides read TGCGCCAGCAGCAGCATAACGGACAGGGGGACCTGGGCTTTCTTT.